This TCR beta chain is from a study of control samples from healthy donors and cancer patients. CDR1 and CDR2 from the germline V gene are MGHDK and SYGVNS. V lost 3 bases and J lost 7; bases outside the gene matches: 8. The CDR3 extends over 15 amino acids. Assay used: immunoSEQ multiplex PCR; TCRdb lists only in-frame clones, some missing. Of 95,000 to 130,000 clones in the sample, about 93% are singletons; the top ten hold approximately 2.5%. The sequenced material came from blood. This sequence joins TRBV25-1 and TRBJ1-4; 7 nucleotides align to TRBD1. The source of this sequence is a man younger than 40 in good health. CDR3 sequence reads: CASSDFKGTVEKLFF. CDR3 nucleotide sequence: TGTGCCAGCAGTGACTTCAAAGGGACAGTTGAAAAACTGTTTTTT.